This T cell receptor (beta chain) stems from a study of blood T cell repertoires in COVID-19. About the research overall: Italy, Spain and the United States were the sources of the convalescent and acute COVID-19 samples. T cells, B-cell-depleted T cells, or PBMCs supplied cDNA or gDNA.

Per germline, CDR1 MNHEY and CDR2 SVGEGT. This CDR3 spans 13 amino acids. The V gene lost 2 bases and the J gene lost 2 bases, with 6 bases spanning the gap. Original data processing: Using reference gene primer amplification, nucleated cell counts were estimated. Assay: immunoSEQ multiplex PCR; the TCRdb copy retains only in-frame clones and omits some. Clonal size and the V and J genes are those of that table, whereas D and trimming came from the DNA. Among around 58,000 clones listed, about 90% were seen once. The J gene is TRBJ1-1, the V gene TRBV6-2 or TRBV6-3; D uncertain. The sample taken for sequencing was peripheral blood. This sequence was found in a woman aged 55-75 years with active or convalescent COVID-19. The CDR3 loop is CASSYELNTEAFF. The DNA for the CDR3 is TGTGCCAGCAGTTACGAGCTTAACACTGAAGCTTTCTTT.